Below are 8 T cell receptor beta chains sequenced from a single sample in a study of blood T cell repertoires in COVID-19. Sequencing was performed with immunoSEQ multiplex PCR; in TCRdb, only in-frame clones are kept and a portion is missing. Among under 250,000 clones listed, approximately 80% were seen once. Sequenced material: peripheral blood. The receptors originated from a woman in her sixties who had recovered from COVID-19.

The J gene is TRBJ1-2, the V gene TRBV28, with D possibly being TRBD1 (5 bases). Between the trimmed V and J ends, which lost 5 bases and 7 bases, there was a span of 8 bases. CDR1 is MDHEN, CDR2 SYDVKM, per germline. This CDR3 contains 11 residues. In nucleotides, the CDR3 is TGTGCCAGCAGTAGGGGCGGTGGCTACACCTTC. Translating it yields CASSRGGGYTF.

The CDR3 spells CAWSVQQAGYEQYF. In DNA form, the CDR3 reads TGTGCCTGGAGTGTACAGCAAGCGGGGTACGAGCAGTACTTC. V and J are TRBV30 and TRBJ2-7; 7 bases align to TRBD2. Trimming cost V 0 bases and J 4 bases; bases outside gene matches: 6. Germline-derived CDR1 and CDR2 are GTSNPN and SVGIG (reference sequence). The CDR3 runs to 14 residues.

The J gene is TRBJ2-7, the V gene TRBV5-1; TRBD2 matches 8 bases. Germline CDR1 is SGHRS and CDR2 is YFSETQ. This CDR3 is 18 amino acids long. V lost 3 bases to trimming and J lost 2 bases; unmatched junction nucleotides: 16. The CDR3 nucleotides are TGCGCCAGCAGCTCGGCCCCAACCGGGCGGGGGGCCGCCTACGAGCAGTACTTC. Protein: CASSSAPTGRGAAYEQYF.

The chain joins TRBV13 to TRBJ2-1, with 7 positions matching TRBD2. This CDR3 region has 16 residues. Germline V CDR1 and CDR2: PRHDT, FYEKMQ (reference sequence). With 2 bases clipped from V and 4 bases from J, the junction kept 8 bases outside the gene matches. This chain's CDR3 is CASSLTPGGQYNEQFF. The CDR3 bases are TGTGCCAGCAGCTTAACCCCGGGGGGTCAGTACAATGAGCAGTTCTTC.

This chain connects TRBV4-1 to TRBJ1-1; weak D call: TRBD1 (6 bases). This CDR3 comprises 16 residues. The germline gives CDR1 MGHRA, CDR2 YSYEKL. V was trimmed by 4 bases and J by 1 base, leaving 16 bases between them. CDR3: CASSRSSARGNTEAFF. As DNA, the CDR3 is TGCGCCAGCAGCCGCTCGTCGGCCAGGGGGAACACTGAAGCTTTCTTT.

This clone has a handful of counts. The V call is TRBV10-2, the J call TRBJ2-2; 9 bases agree with TRBD2. The V segment lost 6 bases and the J segment 0 bases; nucleotides outside the gene matches: 8. The CDR3 has 17 residues. CDR1 is WSHSY, CDR2 SAAADI, per germline. The CDR3 is CASSKRGVLSNTGELFF. The CDR3, as DNA: TGCGCCAGCAGCAAGCGGGGGGTTCTCTCGAACACCGGGGAGCTGTTTTTT.

V is TRBV5-4 and J is TRBJ1-1; D is possibly TRBD1 (6 bases). The CDR3 contains 16 residues. The V end lost 3 bases, the J end lost 3 bases, and 18 bases lay between the germline ends. Germline CDR1 is SGHNT and CDR2 is YYREEE (reference sequence). CDR3 nucleotide sequence: TGTGCCAGCAGCTCGCCCCGGGGGCGGGAGGACACTGAAGCTTTCTTT. The encoded protein is CASSSPRGREDTEAFF.

The chain employs TRBV5-1 and TRBJ1-4, with no clear D. The CDR3 is 13 residues long. V lost 6 bases, J lost 2 bases, and 8 bases lay in between. Germline CDR1 is SGHRS and CDR2 is YFSETQ. The CDR3 here is CASKVGTNEKLFF. CDR3 coding DNA: TGCGCCAGCAAAGTCGGTACTAATGAAAAACTGTTTTTT.